The source of this T cell receptor (beta chain) is a study of T-cell memory formation after mild COVID-19. Study results and limitations: Some responding clones appeared in pre-infection memory, suggesting cross-reactive memory joined.

The sample holds a few counts of this clonotype. The antigen is not known. The germline CDR1 and CDR2 sequences are ENHRY and SYGVKD. Trimming pared 8 bases from V and 4 bases from J, leaving 15 bases between. This CDR3 contains 14 residues. A single record per CDR3 protein comes from TCRdb applying MiXCR to the 5' RACE reads. Among 200,000 to 300,000 distinct CDR3 sequences listed, about a sixth were seen once. Input material: PBMCs or a T cell subset sorted from them (not recorded which). The rearrangement uses TRBV10-3 and TRBJ2-1; D not resolved. This receptor was identified in a man aged 18 to 30 who had mild COVID-19 (a few samples of this study predate the infection). Cell type and time point are not known. As DNA, the CDR3 is TGTGCCATCGCCGGCCAAATCTCGTACAATGAGCAGTTCTTC. Amino acids: CAIAGQISYNEQFF.